The clone carrying this TCR beta chain was counted only a few times. As yet, its antigen is unknown. This record comes from a study of T cells after yellow fever vaccination. In the study overall: Fractions containing few cells were prepared with SMART-Seq v4 Ultra Low Input. Whole-study findings and limits: FACS-sorted repertoires could harbor abundant contaminating bulk-population clonotypes.

Between the trimmed V and J ends, which lost 3 bases and 9 bases, there was a span of 9 bases. This CDR3 is built from 13 residues. Template switching with 5'RACE generated the TCR cDNA and added a universal primer site and UMIs. Via MiXCR, TCRdb re-called the 5' RACE reads, giving one row per CDR3 protein. The table lists 230,000 or so distinct CDR3 sequences, roughly 3.7% of them singletons. The chain couples TRBV12-3 or TRBV12-4 to TRBJ1-6; D is undetermined. This receptor was taken from a man aged 18-30 years who received the YFV17D yellow fever vaccine. The sample was PBMCs, taken 15 days after the yellow fever booster vaccination. The CDR3 DNA is TGTGCCAGCAGTTTTTTGAGGGCTTCACCCCTCCACTTT. Its protein is CASSFLRASPLHF.